Each of the 16 T cell receptor beta chains below was sequenced from the same sample in a study of regulatory T cells in long-lasting Graves disease. The time point here: newly diagnosed GD, antithyroid drugs for less than 3 months. Construction of the TCR library relied on RNA isolated from PBMCs. Libraries of TCR beta came from iRepertoire HTBI primers plus Arm-PCR of CDR3 regions. TCRdb reprocessed the multiplex PCR reads with MiXCR, giving one entry per CDR3 protein. The profile shows hundreds of thousands of distinct CDR3 sequences, about a sixth of them singletons. The sample here was peripheral blood mononuclear cells (PBMCs), taken at new diagnosis, from a patient treated with antithyroid drugs. The receptors originated from a female donor with Graves disease.

This clonotype showed up many times. J is TRBJ2-7 and V is TRBV11-2, with 12 bases identical to TRBD2. With 5 bases clipped from V and 6 bases from J, the junction kept 8 bases outside the gene matches. The germline gives CDR1 SGHAT, CDR2 FQNNGV. CDR3 length: 15 amino acids. The CDR3: CASSRSTSGSGEQYF. The CDR3 nucleotides read TGTGCCAGCAGCCGATCGACTAGCGGGAGCGGCGAGCAGTACTTC.

This clonotype was picked up many times. This chain connects TRBV28 to TRBJ1-2; perhaps TRBD1 as D (5 bases). Germline CDR1 MDHEN, CDR2 SYDVKM. This CDR3 is built from 13 residues. V was cut by 4 bases and J by 4 bases, with 10 bases left in between. Here the CDR3 reads CASSSLGTYGYTF. The CDR3 DNA reads TGTGCCAGCAGTTCCCTGGGGACCTATGGCTACACCTTC.

The J gene is TRBJ1-2, the V gene TRBV28; no clear D. CDR1 and CDR2 from the germline V gene are MDHEN and SYDVKM. The ends were cut back, 5 bases at V and 7 bases at J, with 17 bases in the middle. This CDR3 has 14 amino acids. The CDR3, as DNA: TGTGCCAGCAGTCTAACAGATGGCCGTTCTGGCTACACCTTC. This translates into CASSLTDGRSGYTF.

The chain couples TRBV10-3 to TRBJ2-3, with 16 bases aligning to TRBD2. The CDR3 sequence is 17 residues long. V trimming: 6 bases; J trimming: 5 bases; junction bases outside the gene matches: 8. Germline CDR1 reads ENHRY; CDR2 reads SYGVKD. The DNA of the CDR3 is TGTGCCATCAGACCGGGACTAGCGGGAGGGCCGCTAGATACGCAGTATTTT. Translated: CAIRPGLAGGPLDTQYF.

The chain recombines TRBV5-1 with TRBJ1-4; no definite D call. This CDR3 is built from 14 residues. The germline V gene has CDR1 SGHRS and CDR2 YFSETQ. V lost 1 base to trimming and J lost 7 bases, with 11 bases between them. The CDR3 reads CASSLSLGSEKLFF. CDR3 nucleotides: TGCGCCAGCAGCTTGTCCCTGGGCTCTGAAAAACTGTTTTTT. The complete variable domain, with remaining parts taken from reference TRBV5-1 and TRBJ1-4, reads KAGVTQTPRYLIKTRGQQVTLSCSPISGHRSVSWYQQTPGQGLQFLFEYFSETQRNKGNFPGRFSGRQFSNSRSEMNVSTLELGDSALYLCASSLSLGSEKLFFGSGTQLSVL.

This clonotype showed up many times. This chain uses TRBV12-5 with TRBJ2-7, with 8 bases fitting TRBD1. CDR3 length: 16 residues. With V trimmed by 5 bases and J by 1 base, 10 bases remained unmatched. CDR1 is LGHNT and CDR2 is FRNRAP in the germline V gene. This CDR3 reads CASGPTFGTGSYEQYF. The CDR3 nucleotides read TGTGCTAGTGGTCCAACTTTTGGGACAGGTTCCTACGAGCAGTACTTC. Combining the CDR3 with reference TRBV12-5 and TRBJ2-7 gives the whole variable domain DARVTQTPRHKVTEMGQEVTMRCQPILGHNTVFWYRQTMMQGLELLAYFRNRAPLDDSGMPKDRFSAEMPDATLATLKIQPSEPRDSAVYFCASGPTFGTGSYEQYFGPGTRLTVT.

V and J are TRBV7-8 and TRBJ2-6; D remains ambiguous. This CDR3 spans 15 amino acids. V lost 3 bases and J lost 0, with 6 bases in between. Germline V gives CDR1 SGHVS, CDR2 FQNEAQ. In nucleotides, the CDR3 is TGTGCCAGCAGCTTTGGCGTCTCTGGGGCCAACGTCCTGACTTTC. Residues: CASSFGVSGANVLTF.

This CDR3 reads CASSETSTGELFF. CDR3 coding DNA: TGTGCCAGCAGTGAAACCTCCACCGGGGAGCTGTTTTTT. The chain combines TRBV6-1 with TRBJ2-2, with unresolved D. CDR3 length: 13 amino acids. Germline loops: CDR1 MNHNS, CDR2 SASEGT. The V and J ends lost 2 bases and 4 bases respectively, with 5 bases between them.

Notes on this clonotype: A far larger clone lies a single base away; this is likely a read error. The chain employs TRBV2 and TRBJ2-7; TRBD1 matches 8 bases. Germline lookup yields CDR1 SNHLY and CDR2 FYNNEI. The CDR3 extends over 12 amino acids. In DNA form, the CDR3 reads TGTGCCAGCATCCAGGGGGCCTATGAGCAGTACTTC. Translating gives CASIQGAYEQYF.

Ten or more counts support this clonotype. V gene TRBV12-3 or TRBV12-4 combines with J gene TRBJ1-1; D uncertain. This CDR3 spans 14 amino acids. V was cut by 6 bases and J by 0 bases, with 11 bases left in between. CDR3 residues: CASSLGPMNTEAFF. The CDR3, as DNA: TGTGCCAGCAGCTTGGGTCCGATGAACACTGAAGCTTTCTTT.

At least ten counts were recorded for this clonotype. V usage is TRBV28 and J usage is TRBJ2-7; TRBD1 matches 7 bases. Germline V gene data show CDR1 as MDHEN and CDR2 as SYDVKM. CDR3 size: 13 residues. Trimming took 7 bases from V and 1 from J; bases not matched to a gene: 4. The DNA of the CDR3 is TGTGCCAGCACTCTGGGACAGTCCTACGAGCAGTACTTC. Protein product: CASTLGQSYEQYF.

This clonotype was recorded a few times. The chain recombines TRBV20-1 with TRBJ2-7, with 7 bases that match TRBD1. Trimming at V came to 0 bases and at J to 4 bases, leaving 6 bases not matched to a gene. The CDR3 length is 14 residues. Per the germline V gene, CDR1 is DFQATT and CDR2 is SNEGSKA (reference sequence). The CDR3 region is CSARDRDSLYEQYF. For the CDR3, the DNA is TGCAGTGCTAGAGACAGGGACAGCCTGTACGAGCAGTACTTC.

Note on this clonotype: Since a much larger clone is just one base distant, this may be a read error. V usage is TRBV5-5 and J usage is TRBJ2-7, with TRBD2 matching over 9 bases. Germline CDR1 SGHKS, CDR2 YYEKEE (reference sequence). The CDR3 is made up of 15 amino acids. Unmatched junction bases numbered 6, after V lost 2 bases and J lost 3 bases. CDR3 region: CASSFLAGGSYEQYF. In DNA form, the CDR3 reads TGTGCCAGCAGCTTTCTGGCGGGGGGGAGCTACGAGCAGTACTTC.

This clonotype was observed many times. V and J are TRBV28 and TRBJ2-1; TRBD1 matches 9 bases. Germline V lookup: CDR1 MDHEN, CDR2 SYDVKM. V shed 4 bases, J shed 8 bases, and the junction held 12 bases outside the gene matches. The CDR3 has 16 amino acids. CDR3 loop: CASSSPTGGSLYEQFF. CDR3 bases: TGTGCCAGCAGTTCGCCGACAGGGGGTAGCTTGTATGAGCAGTTCTTC.

This clonotype was detected ten times or more. The rearrangement links TRBV20-1 to TRBJ2-1; unclear D gene. CDR1 DFQATT and CDR2 SNEGSKA come from the germline V gene (reference sequence). Trimming left V 6 bases short and J 2 bases short, with 11 bases between. The CDR3 runs to 13 residues. DNA for the CDR3: TGCAGTGCCACAGTAGGAACCTACAATGAGCAGTTCTTC. This gives the protein CSATVGTYNEQFF.

This clonotype appeared many times. The V and J genes are TRBV19 and TRBJ2-5, with D maybe TRBD2 (6 bases). The CDR3 loop spans 13 amino acids. Germline values: CDR1 LNHDA, CDR2 SQIVND (reference sequence). The V end was cut by 5 bases, the J end by 2 bases, with 9 bases between. CDR3 in DNA: TGTGCCAGTAGTGAGCGGGTTCAAGAGACCCAGTACTTC. As protein: CASSERVQETQYF.